This T cell receptor (beta chain) was identified in a study of shared clonotypes between healthy human individuals. Study details: CD4 naive and CD4 memory each took three plates per donor, while CD8 naive took two and CD8 memory one.

This clone was counted between two and nine times. Antigen unknown. The same CDR3 can be traced to other DNA sequences in this sample. The germline V gene has CDR1 SGHVS and CDR2 FNYEAQ. Trimming left V 0 bases short and J 5 bases short, with 5 bases between. CDR3 length: 13 residues. Study-wide findings and caveats: Four donors had 5% to 6% of their naive CD4 clonotypes in common. Clonotypes shared by all four donors outscored non-shared clonotypes in generation probability.

Some clones are missing from TCRdb's copy, which holds only in-frame ones; the method was immunoSEQ multiplex PCR. The profile covers over a million clones, with roughly 98.5% appearing a single time and approximately 0.4% taken by the ten largest. Sequenced: naive CD4+ T cells sorted from blood. The subset was: CD45RA+ positively selected. V gene TRBV7-6 combines with J gene TRBJ1-5; possible D gene TRBD1, 5 bases. The clonotype comes from a man aged 30 to 45 in good health. The CDR3 sequence: CASSLAGDQPQHF. CDR3 DNA: TGTGCCAGCAGCTTAGCGGGGGATCAGCCCCAGCATTTT.